The 4 T cell receptor beta chains below were found in one sample sequenced in a study of T-cell memory formation after mild COVID-19. Each CDR3 protein gets one entry after TCRdb re-called the 5' RACE reads with MiXCR. This sample yields approximately 30,000 distinct CDR3 sequences, of which roughly 15% are seen a single time; 1.1% to 1.5% belongs to the top ten. Sequencing input: PBMCs or a T cell subset sorted from them (not recorded which). Receptors were obtained from an adult who had mild COVID-19 (a few samples of this study predate the infection). Cell type and time point are not known.

This clonotype was observed a few times. The rearrangement joins TRBV21-1 to TRBJ2-7; the DNA was not compared with TRBD1, the D call given in the table. TRBV21-1 is shown as a pseudogene. CDR3 length: 17 amino acids. The CDR3 loop reads CASSTGVTAGASYEQYF. DNA of the CDR3: TGTGCCAGCAGCACGGGGGTTACCGCGGGGGCTTCCTACGAGCAGTACTTC.

This clonotype came up many times. This rearrangement joins TRBV4-2 to TRBJ2-1; 14 bases line up with TRBD2. Germline V gene sequence: CDR1 LGHNA, CDR2 YNFKEQ. This CDR3 has 20 amino acids. The J segment lost 0 bases and the V segment lost 1 base, leaving 8 bases of the junction unmatched. The CDR3 DNA sequence: TGTGCCAGCAGCCAAGGTCTTGGACTAGCGGGGGGCACCTCCTACAATGAGCAGTTCTTC. It encodes CASSQGLGLAGGTSYNEQFF.

This clonotype came up many times. The chain combines TRBV7-2 with TRBJ2-2; TRBD2 is a possible D gene (5 bases). CDR1 is SGHTA and CDR2 is FQGNSA in the germline V gene. The CDR3 totals 13 residues. With 6 bases removed from V and 3 bases from J, the gap between germline ends came to 8 bases. The CDR3 nucleotides read TGTGCCAGCAGAAAGGGAGACACCGGGGAGCTGTTTTTT. Its translation is CASRKGDTGELFF.

CDR3 DNA: TGTGCCAGCAGCTTTACAGGGTCCGATACGCAGTATTTT. This codes for CASSFTGSDTQYF. The chain links TRBV5-4 to TRBJ2-3; possible D gene TRBD1, 6 bases. The CDR3 extends over 13 amino acids. V lost 2 bases and J 6 bases, leaving 10 bases between the germline ends. CDR1 SGHNT and CDR2 YYREEE come from the germline V gene (reference sequence).